These 28 T cell receptor beta chains were sequenced from one sample in a study of shared clonotypes between healthy human individuals (dated by TCRdb to the early 2020s). CD8 naive samples were obtained by positive selection for CCR7 among CD45RO-negative cells, yielding a CD45RA+CCR7+ population from which TemRA cells were excluded. Libraries came from the immunoSEQ multiplex PCR assay. Sourced from immuneACCESS, this table was stored by TCRdb with only in-frame sequences that have V and J called. A share of the clones is absent; for the studies checked, an unresolved V gene accounts for under half, and the remainder has no known explanation. The sample contains about 1.9 million clones, about 94% of them found a single time. Approximately 1.7% of the sample rests with the top ten. Sequenced material: naive CD8+ T cells from PBMCs. The intended sense of this specimen's cell subset or site label: CD45RA+CCR7+. Receptors were obtained from a man between 18 and 29 years old in good health. Some clones in this sample may be carry-over from other donors' samples.

The chain combines TRBV16 with TRBJ2-5, with TRBD1 matching 12 bases. This CDR3 region has 17 residues. Germline trimming cut 3 bases from V and 10 bases from J; bases unmatched to any gene: 15. Germline lookup yields CDR1 KGHSY and CDR2 FQNENV. This CDR3 is CASSQTRGTGGEGVQYF. In nucleotides, the CDR3 is TGTGCCAGCAGCCAGACCCGCGGGACAGGGGGCGAAGGTGTCCAGTACTTC.

The CDR3, as DNA: TGCGCCAGCAGCGCGGGACTAGCGGGACCCAGTGAGCAGTTCTTC. Protein sequence: CASSAGLAGPSEQFF. The V call is TRBV5-1, the J call TRBJ2-1, with 13 bases identical to TRBD2. The CDR3 covers 15 residues. V shed 4 bases and J 9 bases; nucleotides not matched to a gene: 7. Germline values: CDR1 SGHRS, CDR2 YFSETQ.

The chain is built from TRBV27 and TRBJ2-7; D unresolved. There are 13 residues in the CDR3. Germline values: CDR1 MNHEY, CDR2 SMNVEV (reference sequence). V shed 8 bases and J shed 3 bases, with 14 bases lying between them. Here the CDR3 DNA reads TGTGCCAGCGGTGACCTAAAGGACTACGAGCAGTACTTC. The encoded protein is CASGDLKDYEQYF.

The CDR3 protein is CASSFGLAYNEQFF. DNA of the CDR3: TGTGCCAGCAGCTTCGGACTAGCTTACAATGAGCAGTTCTTC. The rearrangement links TRBV7-9 to TRBJ2-1; 8 bases are shared with TRBD2. CDR3 length: 14 amino acids. Germline V gene data show CDR1 as SEHNR and CDR2 as FQNEAQ (reference sequence). The junction had 2 bases not matched to a gene; V was cut back by 3 bases and J by 4 bases.

The rearrangement uses TRBV6-4 and TRBJ2-3, with TRBD2 matching 7 bases. The CDR3 length is 17 residues. Looked up from germline, CDR1 is MRHNA and CDR2 is SNTAGT. Trimming at V came to 5 bases and at J to 0 bases, leaving 11 bases not matched to a gene. For the CDR3, the DNA is TGTGCCAGCAGTCCATCCCCAGGGACTACTAGCACAGATACGCAGTATTTT. It encodes CASSPSPGTTSTDTQYF.

V gene TRBV29-1 combines with J gene TRBJ2-5; D gene unclear. The CDR3 extends over 13 amino acids. Between the trimmed V and J ends, which lost 4 bases and 5 bases, there was a span of 14 bases. CDR1 and CDR2 from the germline V gene are SQVTM and ANQGSEA. The CDR3 DNA reads as TGCAGCGTTGTTGAGGTCGAGTGGGAGACCCAGTACTTC. Encoded protein: CSVVEVEWETQYF.

The CDR3 region is CASSSTPSGSNEQFF. The CDR3 DNA reads TGCGCCAGCAGCTCAACGCCCAGCGGGAGTAATGAGCAGTTCTTC. V and J are TRBV5-1 and TRBJ2-1; TRBD2 matches at 8 bases. Germline lookup yields CDR1 SGHRS and CDR2 YFSETQ. Trimming took 3 bases from V and 7 from J; bases not matched to a gene: 9. This CDR3 contains 15 residues.

The chain couples TRBV2 to TRBJ2-1, with 8 bases identical to TRBD2. Germline V gene data show CDR1 as SNHLY and CDR2 as FYNNEI. This CDR3 contains 15 residues. Losses at the gene ends were 7 bases for V and 5 bases for J; bases not matched to a gene: 10. CDR3 DNA sequence: TGTGCCAGCACCCCGGGACTAGGATCCCACAATGAGCAGTTCTTC. Translating gives CASTPGLGSHNEQFF. The whole variable domain, filled in from reference TRBV2 and TRBJ2-1, reads EPEVTQTPSHQVTQMGQEVILRCVPISNHLYFYWYRQILGQKVEFLVSFYNNEISEKSEIFDDQFSVERPDGSNFTLKIRSTKLEDSAMYFCASTPGLGSHNEQFFGPGTRLTVL.

The chain has TRBV7-9 and TRBJ1-3, with 8 bases identical to TRBD1. There are 16 residues in the CDR3. With 2 bases clipped from V and 4 bases from J, the junction kept 7 bases outside the gene matches. Germline V CDR1 and CDR2: SEHNR, FQNEAQ (reference sequence). The CDR3 DNA reads TGTGCCAGCAGCTTACCCAGGGGGCTGGGGGGAAACACCATATATTTT. It specifies CASSLPRGLGGNTIYF. The complete variable domain, with remaining parts taken from reference TRBV7-9 and TRBJ1-3, reads DTGVSQNPRHKITKRGQNVTFRCDPISEHNRLYWYRQTLGQGPEFLTYFQNEAQLEKSRLLSDRFSAERPKGSFSTLEIQRTEQGDSAMYLCASSLPRGLGGNTIYFGEGSWLTVV.

The chain is built from TRBV4-1 and TRBJ1-2, with 10 nucleotides matching TRBD1. CDR3 size: 15 residues. Germline CDR1 reads MGHRA; CDR2 reads YSYEKL. J gave up 4 bases and V 2 bases, and 4 bases lay outside the gene matches. CDR3 amino acids: CASSQPTGGIYGYTF. The CDR3 coding sequence is TGCGCCAGCAGCCAACCGACAGGGGGCATCTATGGCTACACCTTC.

The rearrangement joins TRBV28 to TRBJ2-1; D is perhaps TRBD1 or TRBD2 (5 bases each). CDR1 and CDR2 from the germline V gene are MDHEN and SYDVKM. Trimming removed 5 bases at V and 0 bases at J, with 5 bases between. The CDR3 has 13 residues. The CDR3 DNA sequence: TGTGCCAGCAGTGGGACCTCCTACAATGAGCAGTTCTTC. It is translated as CASSGTSYNEQFF. Full variable domain (rest looked up from reference TRBV28 and TRBJ2-1): DVKVTQSSRYLVKRTGEKVFLECVQDMDHENMFWYRQDPGLGLRLIYFSYDVKMKEKGDIPEGYSVSREKKERFSLILESASTNQTSMYLCASSGTSYNEQFFGPGTRLTVL.

The chain links TRBV7-9 to TRBJ2-1; TRBD1 agrees at 10 bases. V lost 8 bases, J lost 1 base, and 2 bases stayed unmatched. This CDR3 is built from 14 residues. From germline, CDR1 is SEHNR and CDR2 FQNEAQ (reference sequence). The CDR3 nucleotides are TGTGCCAGCGGACAGGGGGGGTCCTACAATGAGCAGTTCTTC. It yields the protein CASGQGGSYNEQFF.

This sequence joins TRBV15 and TRBJ2-1, with a possible D match to TRBD2 (5 bases). Germline CDR1 is LNHNV and CDR2 is YYDKDF (reference sequence). The ends were cut back, 1 base at V and 7 bases at J, with 8 bases in the middle. This CDR3 region has 13 residues. The CDR3: CATSRAPGNEQFF. CDR3 bases: TGTGCCACCAGCAGAGCTCCGGGGAATGAGCAGTTCTTC.

The chain uses TRBV28 and TRBJ2-7; weak D call: TRBD1 (6 bases). Trimming pared 6 bases from V and 2 bases from J, leaving 17 bases between. This CDR3 is built from 15 residues. The germline CDR1 and CDR2 sequences are MDHEN and SYDVKM. CDR3 DNA: TGTGCCAGCAGCTTCCTCAGGGACAAGACCTACGAGCAGTACTTC. Translation: CASSFLRDKTYEQYF. The full variable domain, with the rest looked up from reference TRBV28 and TRBJ2-7, is DVKVTQSSRYLVKRTGEKVFLECVQDMDHENMFWYRQDPGLGLRLIYFSYDVKMKEKGDIPEGYSVSREKKERFSLILESASTNQTSMYLCASSFLRDKTYEQYFGPGTRLTVT.

This clone was seen a single time. At the DNA level, this CDR3 is encoded by other sequences in the same sample as well. V gene TRBV7-9 combines with J gene TRBJ2-7; D might be TRBD2 (6 bases). The CDR3 runs to 12 residues. V lost 5 bases to trimming and J lost 4 bases, with 9 bases between them. Germline lookup yields CDR1 SEHNR and CDR2 FQNEAQ (reference sequence). The CDR3 coding sequence is TGTGCCAGCAGCCCCGGGACTTACGAGCAGTACTTC. Protein product: CASSPGTYEQYF.

To note about this clone: The same CDR3 arises from other DNA sequences in this sample as well. The CDR3 DNA reads as TGTGCCAGCAGCTTGGAGGAGGCACTCTCCTACGAGCAGTACTTC. This encodes CASSLEEALSYEQYF. The chain carries TRBV7-9 and TRBJ2-7; weak D call: TRBD2 (5 bases). The germline CDR1 and CDR2 sequences are SEHNR and FQNEAQ (reference sequence). The CDR3 loop spans 15 amino acids. Trimming shortened V by 3 bases and J by 0 bases, and 12 bases separated the two germline ends.

The V call is TRBV5-4, the J call TRBJ2-3, with D possibly being TRBD1 or TRBD2 (5 bases each). V was cut by 4 bases and J by 4 bases, with 19 bases left in between. CDR3 length: 16 residues. The germline CDR1 and CDR2 sequences are SGHNT and YYREEE (reference sequence). In DNA form, the CDR3 reads TGTGCCAGCAGCACTGGACTGGCGAGGGGCGCAGATACGCAGTATTTT. It codes for CASSTGLARGADTQYF.

The chain uses TRBV6-5 and TRBJ2-1; 11 bases are a match to TRBD2. This CDR3 is built from 15 residues. Germline CDR1 and CDR2: MNHEY and SVGAGI. Trimming cost V 6 bases and J 0 bases; bases outside gene matches: 1. The CDR3 sequence is CASRTSGSSYNEQFF. The DNA for the CDR3 is TGTGCCAGCAGAACTAGCGGGAGCTCCTACAATGAGCAGTTCTTC.

This clone was counted once. The V and J genes are TRBV4-3 and TRBJ2-2; weak D call: TRBD2 (6 bases). The CDR3 runs to 17 residues. Germline-derived CDR1 and CDR2 are LGHNA and YSLEER. Trimming took off 0 bases at V and 0 bases at J, with 11 bases between the two ends. CDR3 DNA: TGCGCCAGCAGCCAAGAGTGGGACTTCGCGAACACCGGGGAGCTGTTTTTT. It codes for CASSQEWDFANTGELFF.

CDR3 region: CASTPRGFAYEQYF. The CDR3 bases are TGTGCCAGCACCCCCCGGGGATTCGCTTACGAGCAGTACTTC. The chain couples TRBV28 to TRBJ2-7, with D possibly TRBD2 on 5 matching bases. Germline CDR1 reads MDHEN; CDR2 reads SYDVKM. The CDR3 runs 14 residues. V gave up 7 bases and J gave up 4 bases, with 17 bases separating them.

The chain employs TRBV11-1 and TRBJ2-3; D remains unclear. The germline V and J ends were trimmed by 2 bases and 6 bases, with 15 bases remaining between them. This CDR3 contains 15 residues. CDR1 SGHAT and CDR2 FQDESV come from the germline V gene (reference sequence). This chain's CDR3 is CASSLMAMNSDTQYF. Written as DNA, the CDR3 is TGTGCCAGCAGCTTAATGGCCATGAACTCCGATACGCAGTATTTT.

This clone was seen once. The same CDR3 arises from other DNA sequences in this sample as well. The chain employs TRBV10-1 and TRBJ2-7; D ambiguous. CDR3 length: 13 residues. V was shortened by 0 bases and J by 4 bases, with 7 bases between the two germline ends. CDR1 is WNHNN and CDR2 is SYGVQD in the germline V gene (reference sequence). CDR3 nucleotides: TGCGCCAGCAGTGAGTCGAAGGGTTACGAGCAGTACTTC. This translates into CASSESKGYEQYF.

This rearrangement joins TRBV5-8 to TRBJ2-7; perhaps TRBD2 as D (5 bases). Per germline, CDR1 SGHTS and CDR2 YDEGEE. The V and J ends lost 0 bases and 7 bases respectively, with 14 bases between them. The CDR3 runs to 14 residues. Here the CDR3 DNA reads TGTGCCAGCAGCTTGGTAGGACTGGGTAGAGAGCAGTACTTC. Its translation: CASSLVGLGREQYF.

The chain uses TRBV9 and TRBJ2-5, with 12 bases that match TRBD2. Germline CDR1 SGDLS, CDR2 YYNGEE. The CDR3 consists of 15 residues. V trimming: 6 bases; J trimming: 4 bases; junction bases outside the gene matches: 7. Here the CDR3 DNA reads TGTGCCAGCACCCAACAGGGACTAGCGGGAGAGACCCAGTACTTC. It specifies CASTQQGLAGETQYF.

This sequence joins TRBV10-3 and TRBJ2-7; D assignment may be TRBD1 or TRBD2 (5 bases each). V shed 5 bases and J shed 3 bases, with 14 bases lying between them. Germline V gene sequence: CDR1 ENHRY, CDR2 SYGVKD. The length of the CDR3 is 14 residues. CDR3 loop: CAISNSGPGYEQYF. CDR3 nucleotides: TGTGCCATCAGTAACTCGGGACCGGGCTACGAGCAGTACTTC.

This clone was seen a single time. V gene TRBV5-1 combines with J gene TRBJ2-7; TRBD1 aligns across 7 bases. The CDR3 sequence is 16 residues long. Per germline, CDR1 SGHRS and CDR2 YFSETQ. V gave up 4 bases and J gave up 3 bases; unmatched junction bases: 13. DNA for the CDR3: TGCGCCAGCAGCGGATCCGGGACAGACAGTTACTACGAGCAGTACTTC. Protein sequence: CASSGSGTDSYYEQYF.

The chain has TRBV5-6 and TRBJ2-7; D is ambiguous. The CDR3 has 14 amino acids. Germline V gene lookup returns CDR1 SGHDT and CDR2 YYEEEE. V lost 5 bases and J lost 4, with 16 bases in between. The CDR3 loop is CASRLGLSAYEQYF. CDR3 in DNA: TGTGCCAGCAGACTGGGCCTGTCAGCGTACGAGCAGTACTTC.

V and J are TRBV25-1 and TRBJ2-3; 7 bases align to TRBD1. CDR1 is MGHDK, CDR2 SYGVNS, per germline. V shed 4 bases and J 0 bases; nucleotides not matched to a gene: 4. The CDR3 is 15 residues long. CDR3 residues: CASSVTTGSTDTQYF. The CDR3 region has the DNA TGTGCCAGCAGTGTCACGACAGGGAGCACAGATACGCAGTATTTT.